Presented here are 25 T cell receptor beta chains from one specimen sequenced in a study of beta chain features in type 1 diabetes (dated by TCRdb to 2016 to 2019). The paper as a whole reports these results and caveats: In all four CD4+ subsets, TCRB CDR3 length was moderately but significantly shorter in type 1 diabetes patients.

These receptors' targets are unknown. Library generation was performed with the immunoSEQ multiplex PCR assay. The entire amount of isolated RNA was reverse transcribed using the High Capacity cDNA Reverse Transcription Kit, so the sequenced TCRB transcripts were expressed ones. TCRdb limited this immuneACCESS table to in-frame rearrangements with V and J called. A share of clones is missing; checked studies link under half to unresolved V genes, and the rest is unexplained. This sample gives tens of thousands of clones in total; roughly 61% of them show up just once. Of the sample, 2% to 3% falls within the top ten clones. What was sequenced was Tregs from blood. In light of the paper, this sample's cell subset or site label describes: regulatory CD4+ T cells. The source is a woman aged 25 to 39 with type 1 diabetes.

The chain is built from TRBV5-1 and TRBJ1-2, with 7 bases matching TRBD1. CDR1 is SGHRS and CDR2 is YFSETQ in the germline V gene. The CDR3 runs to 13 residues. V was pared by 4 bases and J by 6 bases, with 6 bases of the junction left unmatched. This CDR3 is CASSLEGTDGYTF. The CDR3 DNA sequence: TGCGCCAGCAGCCTGGAAGGGACAGATGGCTACACCTTC.

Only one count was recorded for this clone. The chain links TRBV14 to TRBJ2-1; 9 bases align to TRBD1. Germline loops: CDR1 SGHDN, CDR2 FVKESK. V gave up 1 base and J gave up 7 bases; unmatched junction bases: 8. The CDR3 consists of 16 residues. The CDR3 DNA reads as TGTGCCAGCAGCCAAGCGGGGACAGGGCGAGTTAATGAGCAGTTCTTC. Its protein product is CASSQAGTGRVNEQFF.

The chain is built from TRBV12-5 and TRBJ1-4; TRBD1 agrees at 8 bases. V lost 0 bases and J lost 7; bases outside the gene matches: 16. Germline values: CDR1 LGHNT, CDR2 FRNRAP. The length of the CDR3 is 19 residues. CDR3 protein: CASGLVPDGTGRVAEKLFF. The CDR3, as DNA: TGTGCTAGTGGTTTGGTACCGGATGGGACAGGCAGAGTAGCTGAAAAACTGTTTTTT.

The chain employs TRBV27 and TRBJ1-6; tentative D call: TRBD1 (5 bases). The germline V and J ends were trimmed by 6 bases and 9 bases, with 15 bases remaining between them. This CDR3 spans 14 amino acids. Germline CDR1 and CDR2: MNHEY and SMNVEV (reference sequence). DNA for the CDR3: TGTGCCAGCAGGGACGGGGGGGAGGTTTCACCCCTCCACTTT. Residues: CASRDGGEVSPLHF.

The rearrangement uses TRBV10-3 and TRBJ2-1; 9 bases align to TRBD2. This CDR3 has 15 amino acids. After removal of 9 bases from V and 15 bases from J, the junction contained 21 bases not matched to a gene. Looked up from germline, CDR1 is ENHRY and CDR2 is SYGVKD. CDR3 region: CAMLRGLAGEGGWFF. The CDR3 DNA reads TGTGCCATGCTTCGGGGACTAGCAGGAGAAGGAGGTTGGTTCTTC.

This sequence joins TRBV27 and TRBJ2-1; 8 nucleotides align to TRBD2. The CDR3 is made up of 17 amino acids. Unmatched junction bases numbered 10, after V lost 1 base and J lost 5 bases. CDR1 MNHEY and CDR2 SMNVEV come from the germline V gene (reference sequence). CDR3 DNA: TGTGCCAGCAGTTTATTCGGGGCTAGCGGGTTAAACAATGAGCAGTTCTTC. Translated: CASSLFGASGLNNEQFF.

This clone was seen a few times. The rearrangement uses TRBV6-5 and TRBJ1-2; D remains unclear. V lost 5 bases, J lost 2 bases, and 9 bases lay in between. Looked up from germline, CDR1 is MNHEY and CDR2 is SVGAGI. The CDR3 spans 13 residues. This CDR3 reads CASSERGNYGYTF. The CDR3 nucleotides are TGTGCCAGCAGTGAACGGGGAAACTATGGCTACACCTTC.

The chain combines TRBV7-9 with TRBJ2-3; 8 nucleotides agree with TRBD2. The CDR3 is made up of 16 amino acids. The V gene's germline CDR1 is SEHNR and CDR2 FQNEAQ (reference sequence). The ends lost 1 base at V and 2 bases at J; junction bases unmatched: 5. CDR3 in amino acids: CASSLGPGLVTDTQYF. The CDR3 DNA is TGTGCCAGCAGCTTAGGGCCGGGACTAGTCACAGATACGCAGTATTTT. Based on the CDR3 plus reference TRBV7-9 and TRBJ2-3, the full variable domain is DTGVSQNPRHKITKRGQNVTFRCDPISEHNRLYWYRQTLGQGPEFLTYFQNEAQLEKSRLLSDRFSAERPKGSFSTLEIQRTEQGDSAMYLCASSLGPGLVTDTQYFGPGTRLTVL.

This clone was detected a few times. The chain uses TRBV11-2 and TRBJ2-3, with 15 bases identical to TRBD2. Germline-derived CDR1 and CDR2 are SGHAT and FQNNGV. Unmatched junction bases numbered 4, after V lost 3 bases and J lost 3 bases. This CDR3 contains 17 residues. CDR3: CASSFGTSGRTTDTQYF. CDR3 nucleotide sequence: TGTGCCAGCAGCTTTGGGACTAGCGGGAGGACAACAGATACGCAGTATTTT.

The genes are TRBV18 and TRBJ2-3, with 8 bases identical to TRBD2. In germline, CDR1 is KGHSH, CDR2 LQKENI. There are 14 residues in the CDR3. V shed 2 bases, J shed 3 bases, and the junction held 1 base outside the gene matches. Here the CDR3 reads CASSPSGSTDTQYF. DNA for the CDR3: TGTGCCAGCTCACCAAGCGGGAGTACAGATACGCAGTATTTT.

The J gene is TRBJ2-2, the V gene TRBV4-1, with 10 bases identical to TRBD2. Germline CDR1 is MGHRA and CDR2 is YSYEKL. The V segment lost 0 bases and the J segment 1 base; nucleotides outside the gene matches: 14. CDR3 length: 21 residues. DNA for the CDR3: TGCGCCAGCAGCCAAGACTCGCAGACTAGCGGGTTTATAGGGAACACCGGGGAGCTGTTTTTT. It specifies CASSQDSQTSGFIGNTGELFF.

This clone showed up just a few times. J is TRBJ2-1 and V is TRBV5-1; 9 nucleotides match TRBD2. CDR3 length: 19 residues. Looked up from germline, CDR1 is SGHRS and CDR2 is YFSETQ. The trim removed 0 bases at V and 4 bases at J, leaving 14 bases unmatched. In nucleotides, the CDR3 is TGCGCCAGCAGCTTGGCCCTGACTAGCGGAGACGACCTTTACAATGAGCAGTTCTTC. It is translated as CASSLALTSGDDLYNEQFF. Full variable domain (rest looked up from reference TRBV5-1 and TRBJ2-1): KAGVTQTPRYLIKTRGQQVTLSCSPISGHRSVSWYQQTPGQGLQFLFEYFSETQRNKGNFPGRFSGRQFSNSRSEMNVSTLELGDSALYLCASSLALTSGDDLYNEQFFGPGTRLTVL.

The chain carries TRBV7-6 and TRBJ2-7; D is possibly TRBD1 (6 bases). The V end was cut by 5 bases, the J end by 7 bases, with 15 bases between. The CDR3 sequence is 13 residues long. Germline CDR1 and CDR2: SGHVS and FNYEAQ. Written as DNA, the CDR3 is TGTGCCAGCAGCGGGCTAAATCAGGGGGAGCAGTACTTC. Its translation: CASSGLNQGEQYF.

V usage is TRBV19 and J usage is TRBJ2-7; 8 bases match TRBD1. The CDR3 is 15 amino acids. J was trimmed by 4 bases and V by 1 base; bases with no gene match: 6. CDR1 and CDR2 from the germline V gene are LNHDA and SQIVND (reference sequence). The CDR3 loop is CASSIGTGNSYEQYF. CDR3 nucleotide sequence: TGTGCCAGTAGTATAGGGACAGGGAACTCGTACGAGCAGTACTTC.

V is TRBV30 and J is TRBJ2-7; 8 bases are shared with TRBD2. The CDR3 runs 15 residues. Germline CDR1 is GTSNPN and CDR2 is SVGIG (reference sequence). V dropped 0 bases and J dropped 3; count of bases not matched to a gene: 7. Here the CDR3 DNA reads TGTGCCTGGAGTGTTCAGTCCGGGAGGGGCTACGAGCAGTACTTC. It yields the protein CAWSVQSGRGYEQYF.

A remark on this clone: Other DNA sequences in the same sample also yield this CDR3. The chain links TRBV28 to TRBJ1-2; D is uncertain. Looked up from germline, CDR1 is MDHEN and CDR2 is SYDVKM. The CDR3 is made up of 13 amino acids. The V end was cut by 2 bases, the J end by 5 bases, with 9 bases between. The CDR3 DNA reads TGTGCCAGCAGTTTAGCTGGGCCATATGGCTACACCTTC. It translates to CASSLAGPYGYTF.

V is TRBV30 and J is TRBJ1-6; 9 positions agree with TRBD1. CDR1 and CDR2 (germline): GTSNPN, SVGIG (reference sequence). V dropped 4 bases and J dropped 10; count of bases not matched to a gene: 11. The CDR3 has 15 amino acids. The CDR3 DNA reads TGTGCCTGGACGTTGACCGGGACAGGGTTGTCACCCCTCCACTTT. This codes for CAWTLTGTGLSPLHF.

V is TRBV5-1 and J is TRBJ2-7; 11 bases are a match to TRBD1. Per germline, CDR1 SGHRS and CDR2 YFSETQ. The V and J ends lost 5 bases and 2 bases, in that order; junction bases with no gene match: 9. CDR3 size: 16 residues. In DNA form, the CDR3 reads TGCGCCAGCAGGGATGTTCCGGGACAGGGGGCCTACGAGCAGTACTTC. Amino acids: CASRDVPGQGAYEQYF.

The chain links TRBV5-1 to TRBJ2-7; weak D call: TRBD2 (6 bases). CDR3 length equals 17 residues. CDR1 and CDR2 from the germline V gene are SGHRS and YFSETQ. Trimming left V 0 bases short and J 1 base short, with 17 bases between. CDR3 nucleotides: TGCGCCAGCAGCTTGGGCCGGGGGTCAGCACTATCCTACGAGCAGTACTTC. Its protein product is CASSLGRGSALSYEQYF.

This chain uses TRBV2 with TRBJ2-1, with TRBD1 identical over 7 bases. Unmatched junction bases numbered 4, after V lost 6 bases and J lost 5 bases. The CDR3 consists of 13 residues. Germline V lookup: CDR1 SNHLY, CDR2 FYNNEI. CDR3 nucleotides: TGTGCCAGCAGCGGACAGGTTGACAATGAGCAGTTCTTC. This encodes CASSGQVDNEQFF.

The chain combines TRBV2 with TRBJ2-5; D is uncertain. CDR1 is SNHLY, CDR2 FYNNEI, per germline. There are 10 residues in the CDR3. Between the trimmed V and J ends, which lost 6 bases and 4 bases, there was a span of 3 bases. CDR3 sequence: CASRRETQYF. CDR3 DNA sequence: TGTGCCAGCAGGAGAGAGACCCAGTACTTC.

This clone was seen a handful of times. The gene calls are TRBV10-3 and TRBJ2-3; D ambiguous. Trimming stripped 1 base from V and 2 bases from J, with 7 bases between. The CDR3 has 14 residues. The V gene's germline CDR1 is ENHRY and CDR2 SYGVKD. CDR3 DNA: TGTGCCATCAGTGAGTTTCCCATCACAGATACGCAGTATTTT. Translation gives CAISEFPITDTQYF.

In DNA, the CDR3 is TGTGCCAGCATACAGCATGGGGCCAACGTCCTGACTTTC. Translated, it gives CASIQHGANVLTF. V is TRBV2 and J is TRBJ2-6, with no clear D. The CDR3 is 13 amino acids. CDR1 and CDR2 from the germline V gene are SNHLY and FYNNEI. The V gene lost 7 bases and the J gene lost 3 bases, with 7 bases spanning the gap.

This chain's CDR3 is CAWRTANTYGYTF. The CDR3 nucleotides read TGTGCCTGGAGGACAGCGAACACTTATGGCTACACCTTC. The rearrangement joins TRBV30 to TRBJ1-2; possibly TRBD1 for D (5 bases). CDR1 GTSNPN and CDR2 SVGIG come from the germline V gene (reference sequence). Trimming pared 3 bases from V and 5 bases from J, leaving 13 bases between. This CDR3 has 13 residues.

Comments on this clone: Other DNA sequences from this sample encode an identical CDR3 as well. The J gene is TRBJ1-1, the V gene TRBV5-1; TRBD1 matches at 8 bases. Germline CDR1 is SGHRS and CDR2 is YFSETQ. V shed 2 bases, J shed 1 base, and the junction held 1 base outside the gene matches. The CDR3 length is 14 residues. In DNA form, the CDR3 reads TGCGCCAGCAGCTTCGACAGGGGGAACACTGAAGCTTTCTTT. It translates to CASSFDRGNTEAFF.